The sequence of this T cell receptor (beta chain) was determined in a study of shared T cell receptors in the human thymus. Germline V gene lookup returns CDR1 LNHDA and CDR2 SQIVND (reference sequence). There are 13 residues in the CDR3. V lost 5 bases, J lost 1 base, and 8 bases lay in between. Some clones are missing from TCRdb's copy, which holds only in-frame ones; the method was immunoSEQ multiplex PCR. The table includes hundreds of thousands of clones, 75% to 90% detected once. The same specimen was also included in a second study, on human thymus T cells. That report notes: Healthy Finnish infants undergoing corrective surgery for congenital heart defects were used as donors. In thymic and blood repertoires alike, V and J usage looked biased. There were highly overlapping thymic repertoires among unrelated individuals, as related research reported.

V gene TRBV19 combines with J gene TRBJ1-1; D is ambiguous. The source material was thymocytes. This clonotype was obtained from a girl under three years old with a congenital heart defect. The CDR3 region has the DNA TGTGCCAGTAGTGGGAGGCCGAACACTGAAGCTTTCTTT. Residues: CASSGRPNTEAFF.